The clone carrying this T cell receptor beta chain was seen more than once but under ten times. Its antigen is unidentified. Germline CDR1 reads MDHEN; CDR2 reads SYDVKM. The CDR3 has 15 residues. Trimming removed 5 bases at V and 0 bases at J, with 13 bases between. The record originates from a study of OX40 agonist ivuxolimab in advanced cancers. Study observations and caveats: In the 0.1-3.0 mg/kg groups, partial responders showed among the lowest expansion.

The table came from immunoSEQ multiplex PCR; TCRdb's copy has only in-frame clones and leaves some out. The sample gives tens of thousands of clones, 75% to 90% of which show up once; around an eighth is in the top ten. The sequence was obtained from an adult with an advanced solid tumor such as melanoma, head and neck, liver or kidney cancer. V usage is TRBV28 and J usage is TRBJ2-5; possibly TRBD1 or TRBD2 for D (5 bases each). The sample here was CD4+ or CD8+ T cells sorted from blood, taken in a trial of the OX40 agonist ivuxolimab. As DNA, the CDR3 is TGTGCCAGCAGTACCGGGACCGAGTACCAAGAGACCCAGTACTTC. Amino acids: CASSTGTEYQETQYF.